This TCR beta chain was recorded in a study of blood T cells in healthy people across ages. Regarding this clonotype: At one of its ends the junction is not consistent with the germline gene, which may arise from a read error.

The CDR3 runs to 15 residues. The germline V gene encodes CDR1 LGHNA and CDR2 YSLEER. The authors ran a second PCR of 7 to 11 cycles using a sample-barcoded 5' primer and a J-beta primer mix. All samples gave at least 3 million CDR3-containing paired-end reads. TCRdb reprocessed the 5' RACE reads with MiXCR, giving one entry per CDR3 protein. The profile covers around 900,000 distinct CDR3 sequences, with roughly 51% appearing a single time and about a fifth taken by the ten largest. Researchers report isolating at least 7 million PBMCs per sample. Total RNA was isolated from each sample in quantities of at least 6 micrograms.

The sample taken for sequencing was blood. The V call is TRBV4-3, the J call TRBJ2-1; D is uncertain. The TCR was taken from a woman in her fifties or sixties in good health. The DNA for the CDR3 is TGCGCCAGCAGCCAAGAAACGAGCTCCGACAATGAGCAGTTCTTC. It yields the protein CASSQETSSDNEQFF.